The 15 T cell receptor beta chains listed next were all sequenced from one sample in a study of shared clonotypes between healthy human individuals. The naive CD8 population came from CD45RO-negative cells selected for CCR7, without terminally differentiated effector memory CD45RA+ cells. Sequenced by immunoSEQ multiplex PCR; TCRdb stores in-frame clones only, minus some. The sample lists about 2,200,000 clones, 85% to 95% seen once, with about 1.8% in the top ten. Specimen: naive CD8+ T cells from PBMCs. These receptors all come from a man in his late teens or twenties in good health. Some clones in this sample may be carry-over from other donors' samples.

V usage is TRBV19 and J usage is TRBJ2-7; D is undetermined. Germline-derived CDR1 and CDR2 are LNHDA and SQIVND (reference sequence). The CDR3 contains 15 residues. The germline V and J ends were trimmed by 5 bases and 0 bases, with 14 bases remaining between them. The CDR3 is CASSPYLFSSYEQYF. In DNA, the CDR3 is TGTGCCAGTAGTCCCTACCTTTTTAGCTCCTACGAGCAGTACTTC.

In its sample, this clone was seen once. V and J are TRBV7-9 and TRBJ2-1; 8 nucleotides agree with TRBD2. Germline lookup yields CDR1 SEHNR and CDR2 FQNEAQ (reference sequence). CDR3 size: 13 residues. J was trimmed by 12 bases and V by 4 bases; bases with no gene match: 8. CDR3 sequence: CASSWAGGFGQFF. The CDR3 DNA follows: TGTGCCAGCAGCTGGGCGGGGGGCTTTGGGCAGTTCTTC.

V gene TRBV19 combines with J gene TRBJ1-1; TRBD1 agrees at 12 bases. Germline-derived CDR1 and CDR2 are LNHDA and SQIVND (reference sequence). This CDR3 contains 16 residues. V shed 6 bases and J 3 bases; nucleotides not matched to a gene: 8. This CDR3 reads CASRTGTGGGDTEAFF. CDR3 nucleotide sequence: TGTGCCAGTAGGACCGGGACAGGGGGCGGGGACACTGAAGCTTTCTTT.

The V call is TRBV9, the J call TRBJ2-5; a possible D gene is TRBD1 (5 bases). Germline values: CDR1 SGDLS, CDR2 YYNGEE. Between the trimmed V and J ends, which lost 3 bases and 0 bases, there was a span of 6 bases. This CDR3 is built from 13 residues. The CDR3 DNA is TGTGCCAGCAGCGAGGGGTACCAAGAGACCCAGTACTTC. Translating it yields CASSEGYQETQYF. The variable domain in full, with the rest retrieved from reference TRBV9 and TRBJ2-5, is DSGVTQTPKHLITATGQRVTLRCSPRSGDLSVYWYQQSLDQGLQFLIQYYNGEERAKGNILERFSAQQFPDLHSELNLSSLELGDSALYFCASSEGYQETQYFGPGTRLLVL.

In this sample, this clone turned up once. V usage is TRBV7-9 and J usage is TRBJ2-1; 7 bases agree with TRBD2. The CDR3 runs to 16 residues. CDR1 and CDR2 (germline): SEHNR, FQNEAQ (reference sequence). V trimming: 5 bases; J trimming: 7 bases; junction bases outside the gene matches: 14. Written as DNA, the CDR3 is TGTGCCAGCAGCAACCCGGGTAGCGGGCCGGGGAATGAGCAGTTCTTC. This encodes CASSNPGSGPGNEQFF.

The V call is TRBV9, the J call TRBJ2-1; D might be TRBD2 (5 bases). The CDR3 totals 14 residues. Germline V gives CDR1 SGDLS, CDR2 YYNGEE. V lost 0 bases to trimming and J lost 7 bases, with 11 bases between them. CDR3 sequence reads: CASSVGGLINEQFF. DNA for the CDR3: TGTGCCAGCAGCGTAGGCGGACTGATTAATGAGCAGTTCTTC.

The V gene is TRBV10-1, the J gene TRBJ2-2; possible D gene TRBD2, 5 bases. Trimming shortened V by 6 bases and J by 0 bases, and 14 bases separated the two germline ends. The CDR3 runs 16 residues. Germline V gene lookup returns CDR1 WNHNN and CDR2 SYGVQD (reference sequence). In DNA form, the CDR3 reads TGCGCCAGCAGCCCCGGGCGACTACCGAACACCGGGGAGCTGTTTTTT. It codes for CASSPGRLPNTGELFF.

V usage is TRBV7-9 and J usage is TRBJ1-1, with unresolved D. This CDR3 is 16 amino acids long. The V and J ends lost 1 base and 0 bases respectively, with 12 bases between them. Germline CDR1 SEHNR, CDR2 FQNEAQ (reference sequence). The CDR3 reads CASSLEVGIMNTEAFF. CDR3 in DNA: TGTGCCAGCAGCTTAGAGGTCGGAATCATGAACACTGAAGCTTTCTTT.

This chain joins TRBV4-1 and TRBJ1-1; no definite D call. The CDR3 totals 15 residues. Germline CDR1 MGHRA, CDR2 YSYEKL. The V gene lost 0 bases and the J gene lost 1 base, with 9 bases spanning the gap. The CDR3 loop is CASSQDQRGNTEAFF. The CDR3 region has the DNA TGCGCCAGCAGCCAAGATCAAAGAGGGAACACTGAAGCTTTCTTT.

This chain uses TRBV27 with TRBJ2-7, with D perhaps TRBD1 (6 bases). Trimming cost V 3 bases and J 0 bases, with 12 bases left between them. Germline V CDR1 and CDR2: MNHEY, SMNVEV (reference sequence). The CDR3 has 15 residues. DNA for the CDR3: TGTGCCAGCAGTTTGGGCAGGGGCGTCTCCTACGAGCAGTACTTC. This gives the protein CASSLGRGVSYEQYF.

The chain joins TRBV2 to TRBJ2-4; D is unresolved. The CDR3 runs to 15 residues. Germline V gives CDR1 SNHLY, CDR2 FYNNEI. Trimming pared 0 bases from V and 6 bases from J, leaving 12 bases between. CDR3: CASSEARGPGNIQYF. The CDR3 coding sequence is TGTGCCAGCAGTGAAGCGCGTGGCCCGGGAAACATTCAGTACTTC.

The J gene is TRBJ2-1, the V gene TRBV5-6, with D possibly matching TRBD1 (6 bases). Germline CDR1 SGHDT, CDR2 YYEEEE. This CDR3 contains 14 residues. Trimming removed 4 bases at V and 2 bases at J, with 10 bases between. The CDR3, as DNA: TGTGCCAGCAGCCTCCGGGACACCTACAATGAGCAGTTCTTC. Its translation is CASSLRDTYNEQFF.

This chain connects TRBV27 to TRBJ2-1; 9 bases are a match to TRBD2. This CDR3 is 14 amino acids long. Germline V lookup: CDR1 MNHEY, CDR2 SMNVEV (reference sequence). The V and J ends lost 3 bases and 8 bases, in that order; junction bases with no gene match: 5. This CDR3 is CASSFRGRADEQFF. In DNA form, the CDR3 reads TGTGCCAGCAGTTTTCGCGGGAGGGCCGATGAGCAGTTCTTC.

The chain joins TRBV27 to TRBJ2-3; TRBD2 matches at 8 bases. Germline loops: CDR1 MNHEY, CDR2 SMNVEV (reference sequence). The ends lost 1 base at V and 6 bases at J; junction bases unmatched: 6. This CDR3 is built from 15 residues. The DNA for the CDR3 is TGTGCCAGCAGTTTATTAGCGGGGCGTTTGGATACGCAGTATTTT. It encodes CASSLLAGRLDTQYF.

The chain employs TRBV29-1 and TRBJ2-3; either TRBD1 or TRBD2 may supply D (5 bases each). With 7 bases removed from V and 3 bases from J, the gap between germline ends came to 11 bases. In germline, CDR1 is SQVTM, CDR2 ANQGSEA. This CDR3 contains 12 residues. CDR3 loop: CSGFGGTDTQYF. The CDR3 nucleotides are TGCAGCGGTTTTGGGGGAACAGATACGCAGTATTTT.